These 29 T cell receptor beta chains share one sample of origin, sequenced in a study of early stage breast cancer tumors. The method was immunoSEQ multiplex PCR; TCRdb's version includes in-frame clones alone and lacks a portion of them. The sample gives tens of thousands of clones, roughly 78% of which show up once; 3% to 4% is in the top ten. The source material was blood. The receptors were gathered from a person in their 40s with breast cancer.

The J gene is TRBJ2-6, the V gene TRBV5-1; TRBD1 matches 8 bases. The CDR3 is 21 amino acids. V was clipped by 3 bases and J by 0 bases; unmatched bases: 17. CDR1 is SGHRS, CDR2 YFSETQ, per germline. CDR3 sequence reads: CASSSVAFTDRALSGANVLTF. The CDR3 nucleotides read TGCGCCAGCAGCTCCGTAGCTTTCACGGACAGGGCCCTCTCTGGGGCCAACGTCCTGACTTTC.

The rearrangement links TRBV6-1 to TRBJ2-7, with D hard to call. The germline gives CDR1 MNHNS, CDR2 SASEGT. There are 12 residues in the CDR3. The ends were cut back, 4 bases at V and 4 bases at J, with 8 bases in the middle. The CDR3 is CASSAQVYEQYF. CDR3 nucleotides: TGTGCCAGCAGTGCCCAGGTTTACGAGCAGTACTTC.

The chain is built from TRBV19 and TRBJ1-2; TRBD1 aligns across 8 bases. The CDR3 consists of 13 residues. The junction had 8 bases not matched to a gene; V was cut back by 9 bases and J by 5 bases. The germline V gene encodes CDR1 LNHDA and CDR2 SQIVND (reference sequence). This chain's CDR3 is CASLQGAVYGYTF. CDR3 nucleotide sequence: TGTGCCAGCCTTCAGGGGGCAGTTTATGGCTACACCTTC.

The V gene is TRBV11-2, the J gene TRBJ2-7; tentative D call: TRBD2 (6 bases). Germline CDR1 is SGHAT and CDR2 is FQNNGV. This CDR3 region has 14 residues. V was cut by 6 bases and J by 8 bases, with 20 bases left in between. The CDR3 is CASSSGGLPVKQYF. The CDR3 nucleotides are TGTGCCAGCAGTTCTGGGGGACTTCCCGTCAAGCAGTACTTC.

The chain couples TRBV15 to TRBJ2-1; 12 bases agree with TRBD1. V lost 2 bases to trimming and J lost 8 bases; unmatched junction nucleotides: 7. This CDR3 has 16 residues. Germline loops: CDR1 LNHNV, CDR2 YYDKDF (reference sequence). CDR3 in amino acids: CATSRTRDRGQDEQFF. The CDR3, as DNA: TGTGCCACCAGCAGAACCCGGGACAGGGGGCAGGATGAGCAGTTCTTC. The whole variable domain, remainder taken from reference TRBV15 and TRBJ2-1, is DAMVIQNPRYQVTQFGKPVTLSCSQTLNHNVMYWYQQKSSQAPKLLFHYYDKDFNNEADTPDNFQSRRPNTSFCFLDIRSPGLGDTAMYLCATSRTRDRGQDEQFFGPGTRLTVL.

The chain employs TRBV2 and TRBJ2-3; 9 nucleotides line up with TRBD1. Germline lookup yields CDR1 SNHLY and CDR2 FYNNEI. The CDR3 loop spans 15 amino acids. V shed 8 bases and J 4 bases; nucleotides not matched to a gene: 10. CDR3 in DNA: TGTGCCAGCCGGTTGGGACAGGGTGTATCAGATACGCAGTATTTT. The encoded protein is CASRLGQGVSDTQYF.

V is TRBV7-9 and J is TRBJ2-3, with TRBD1 matching 8 bases. CDR1 and CDR2 (germline): SEHNR, FQNEAQ (reference sequence). Trimming took 5 bases from V and 1 from J; bases not matched to a gene: 5. The CDR3 has 15 residues. The CDR3 reads CASSNRDRRTDTQYF. DNA of the CDR3: TGTGCCAGCAGCAACCGGGACAGGCGCACAGATACGCAGTATTTT.

V is TRBV19 and J is TRBJ1-3; D perhaps matches TRBD1 (5 bases). V lost 3 bases and J lost 0, with 12 bases in between. The CDR3 spans 16 residues. CDR1 LNHDA and CDR2 SQIVND come from the germline V gene (reference sequence). The CDR3 protein is CASSMGRGLSGNTIYF. CDR3 bases: TGTGCCAGTAGTATGGGGCGGGGCCTCTCTGGAAACACCATATATTTT.

The table lists this clone with a count of one. The rearrangement links TRBV7-2 to TRBJ2-5, with 7 bases fitting TRBD1. The CDR3 length is 14 residues. Germline values: CDR1 SGHTA, CDR2 FQGNSA. The V gene end was trimmed by 1 base and the J gene end by 5 bases; junction bases not matched to a gene: 4. This CDR3 is CASSLVFRGETQYF. CDR3 DNA sequence: TGTGCCAGCAGCTTAGTGTTCAGGGGGGAGACCCAGTACTTC.

This chain connects TRBV5-1 to TRBJ1-1, with D uncertain. The V and J ends lost 0 bases and 4 bases respectively, with 16 bases between them. CDR1 and CDR2 (germline): SGHRS, YFSETQ. The CDR3 covers 16 residues. The CDR3 region has the DNA TGCGCCAGCAGCTTGGTTTCTGCGAAAGGCGGCACTGAAGCTTTCTTT. Translating it yields CASSLVSAKGGTEAFF.

The V call is TRBV5-5, the J call TRBJ2-7, with D maybe TRBD1 (6 bases). CDR3 length equals 16 residues. V was pared by 4 bases and J by 5 bases, with 22 bases between. Germline V gene sequence: CDR1 SGHKS, CDR2 YYEKEE (reference sequence). Here the CDR3 DNA reads TGTGCCAGCAGCGACCAAGACCGGGACATTCTGAACGAGCAGTACTTC. It specifies CASSDQDRDILNEQYF.

This clone was observed a handful of times. The CDR3 DNA reads TGTGCCAGCAGCAATGAGGGCGGTGAAGCTTTCTTT. The encoded protein is CASSNEGGEAFF. The rearrangement joins TRBV7-9 to TRBJ1-1, with D unresolved. CDR1 is SEHNR and CDR2 is FQNEAQ in the germline V gene (reference sequence). The ends were cut back, 5 bases at V and 7 bases at J, with 11 bases in the middle. The CDR3 spans 12 residues.

The chain recombines TRBV18 with TRBJ1-3; D gene unclear. The germline V gene encodes CDR1 KGHSH and CDR2 LQKENI. The CDR3 spans 15 residues. Trimming took off 1 base at V and 0 bases at J, with 7 bases between the two ends. The CDR3 spells CASSPLTVSGNTIYF. The CDR3 DNA reads TGTGCCAGCTCACCACTTACGGTCTCTGGAAACACCATATATTTT.

The chain couples TRBV2 to TRBJ1-1; perhaps TRBD1 as D (6 bases). Trimming shortened V by 9 bases and J by 8 bases, and 19 bases separated the two germline ends. CDR3 length: 13 residues. Germline values: CDR1 SNHLY, CDR2 FYNNEI. The CDR3 coding sequence is TGTGCCAGGGGTACAGGGCCCGATAGAGAAGCTTTCTTT. It is translated as CARGTGPDREAFF. The complete variable domain, with remaining parts taken from reference TRBV2 and TRBJ1-1, reads EPEVTQTPSHQVTQMGQEVILRCVPISNHLYFYWYRQILGQKVEFLVSFYNNEISEKSEIFDDQFSVERPDGSNFTLKIRSTKLEDSAMYFCARGTGPDREAFFGQGTRLTVV.

This chain joins TRBV6-1 and TRBJ1-1; D not certain. Germline V gene sequence: CDR1 MNHNS, CDR2 SASEGT. The CDR3 is 11 amino acids. Deletions cut 3 bases from V and 11 bases from J, with 10 bases between. The DNA of the CDR3 is TGTGCCAGCAGTGAGATAGGGTATGCTTTCTTT. Protein sequence: CASSEIGYAFF.

This chain links TRBV14 with TRBJ2-1; D remains unclear. Trimming took off 5 bases at V and 8 bases at J, with 13 bases between the two ends. CDR3 size: 13 residues. Germline values: CDR1 SGHDN, CDR2 FVKESK. The CDR3, as DNA: TGTGCCAGCAGCTTTGTTCCCTATCATGAGCAGTTCTTC. It codes for CASSFVPYHEQFF.

The rearrangement links TRBV6-1 to TRBJ1-5; D gene uncertain. Per the germline V gene, CDR1 is MNHNS and CDR2 is SASEGT. V dropped 3 bases and J dropped 3 bases, with 9 bases sitting between them. The CDR3 length is 14 residues. Written as DNA, the CDR3 is TGTGCCAGCAGTGAGTCGGACCCCAATCAGCCCCAGCATTTT. Its protein is CASSESDPNQPQHF.

V and J are TRBV15 and TRBJ2-1; 7 nucleotides agree with TRBD2. Looked up from germline, CDR1 is LNHNV and CDR2 is YYDKDF (reference sequence). V trimming: 1 base; J trimming: 5 bases; junction bases outside the gene matches: 8. The CDR3 loop spans 16 amino acids. In nucleotides, the CDR3 is TGTGCCACCAGCAGAGGAAAAGGACTAGGTAACAATGAGCAGTTCTTC. This sequence encodes CATSRGKGLGNNEQFF. The full variable domain, with the rest looked up from reference TRBV15 and TRBJ2-1, is DAMVIQNPRYQVTQFGKPVTLSCSQTLNHNVMYWYQQKSSQAPKLLFHYYDKDFNNEADTPDNFQSRRPNTSFCFLDIRSPGLGDTAMYLCATSRGKGLGNNEQFFGPGTRLTVL.

This clone has more than one count but fewer than ten. The chain links TRBV7-6 to TRBJ2-7, with 7 bases fitting TRBD1. Looked up from germline, CDR1 is SGHVS and CDR2 is FNYEAQ. The CDR3 contains 14 residues. V was clipped by 5 bases and J by 3 bases; unmatched bases: 7. This CDR3 is CASSPPTGNYEQYF. The CDR3 region has the DNA TGTGCCAGCAGCCCACCGACAGGGAACTACGAGCAGTACTTC.

V is TRBV4-1 and J is TRBJ2-3, with TRBD1 matching over 9 bases. Germline V gives CDR1 MGHRA, CDR2 YSYEKL. V was pared by 7 bases and J by 2 bases, with 7 bases of the junction left unmatched. This CDR3 has 15 amino acids. CDR3 sequence reads: CASTTGQGITDTQYF. CDR3 coding DNA: TGCGCCAGCACCACCGGACAGGGGATCACAGATACGCAGTATTTT.

This chain uses TRBV18 with TRBJ2-3; the D gene is possibly TRBD2 (6 bases). CDR3 size: 17 residues. Trimming took off 0 bases at V and 5 bases at J, with 18 bases between the two ends. Germline V gives CDR1 KGHSH, CDR2 LQKENI. CDR3 in amino acids: CASSPPVSASARDTQYF. CDR3 in DNA: TGTGCCAGCTCACCACCGGTGAGTGCTAGCGCGAGAGATACGCAGTATTTT.

CDR3 residues: CASSYSPGAEAFF. The CDR3 DNA sequence: TGTGCCAGCAGTTACTCGCCAGGGGCCGAAGCTTTCTTT. The V and J genes are TRBV6-6 and TRBJ1-1; possible D gene TRBD1, 6 bases. V was trimmed by 0 bases and J by 8 bases, leaving 10 bases between them. There are 13 residues in the CDR3. The germline CDR1 and CDR2 sequences are MNHNY and SVGAGI (reference sequence).

J is TRBJ2-7 and V is TRBV5-1; D is uncertain. The CDR3 extends over 15 amino acids. Between the trimmed V and J ends, which lost 0 bases and 0 bases, there was a span of 10 bases. Germline V lookup: CDR1 SGHRS, CDR2 YFSETQ. The CDR3 protein is CASSLGFPASYEQYF. In DNA form, the CDR3 reads TGCGCCAGCAGCTTGGGGTTCCCAGCCTCCTACGAGCAGTACTTC. The entire variable domain, with the rest obtained from reference TRBV5-1 and TRBJ2-7, is as follows: KAGVTQTPRYLIKTRGQQVTLSCSPISGHRSVSWYQQTPGQGLQFLFEYFSETQRNKGNFPGRFSGRQFSNSRSEMNVSTLELGDSALYLCASSLGFPASYEQYFGPGTRLTVT.

The chain joins TRBV19 to TRBJ2-1; 10 bases align to TRBD1. The V gene end was trimmed by 6 bases and the J gene end by 6 bases; junction bases not matched to a gene: 8. Germline loops: CDR1 LNHDA, CDR2 SQIVND (reference sequence). This CDR3 has 15 amino acids. CDR3 sequence (DNA): TGTGCCAGTAGGTCTCCCGGGACAGGGGTCAATGAGCAGTTCTTC. Its protein product is CASRSPGTGVNEQFF.

The chain carries TRBV5-4 and TRBJ1-4; no reliable D call. V was clipped by 1 base and J by 8 bases, with 9 bases between them. This CDR3 is built from 13 residues. Germline CDR1 reads SGHNT; CDR2 reads YYREEE (reference sequence). As DNA, the CDR3 is TGTGCCAGCAGCTTGAGTATGGAAGAAAAACTGTTTTTT. Translating it yields CASSLSMEEKLFF.

This clone appeared a few times. J is TRBJ2-7 and V is TRBV19, with 7 bases lining up with TRBD2. CDR3 length: 14 residues. Germline CDR1 reads LNHDA; CDR2 reads SQIVND (reference sequence). The V and J ends lost 1 base and 3 bases, in that order; junction bases with no gene match: 3. DNA for the CDR3: TGTGCCAGTAGTATAGGGACTAGGAGCTACGAGCAGTACTTC. This gives the protein CASSIGTRSYEQYF.

The chain is built from TRBV7-4 and TRBJ1-5, with no clear D. This CDR3 has 17 residues. Germline values: CDR1 SGHVT, CDR2 SQSDAQ. Trimming took off 2 bases at V and 2 bases at J, with 16 bases between the two ends. CDR3 nucleotide sequence: TGTGCCAGCAGCTTATTTTCCTCCGGGCGGGGCAATCAGCCCCAGCATTTT. It specifies CASSLFSSGRGNQPQHF.

The V and J genes are TRBV18 and TRBJ1-2; 8 bases agree with TRBD1. The junction had 8 bases not matched to a gene; V was cut back by 6 bases and J by 8 bases. Germline loops: CDR1 KGHSH, CDR2 LQKENI. The CDR3 totals 13 residues. The CDR3 bases are TGTGCCAGCTCTCCGGACAGGGAGGACGGCTACACCTTC. As protein: CASSPDREDGYTF.

The chain couples TRBV10-2 to TRBJ2-1; TRBD2 aligns across 8 bases. Germline V gene sequence: CDR1 WSHSY, CDR2 SAAADI. V was clipped by 3 bases and J by 0 bases; unmatched bases: 4. The CDR3 has 16 residues. CDR3 DNA: TGCGCCAGCAGTGACACTAGCGGAAGCTCCTACAATGAGCAGTTCTTC. It codes for CASSDTSGSSYNEQFF.